This T cell receptor (beta chain) was identified in a study of T-cell memory formation after mild COVID-19 (TCRdb year 2021). Some background on the complete study: TCR sequence clusters from the two donors were found to be largely donor specific. T-cell clones expanding and contracting after mild COVID-19 in two donors were tracked by longitudinal TCRalpha and TCRbeta repertoire sequencing. The cohort comprised two young, previously healthy adult volunteers, one female and one male. Here is what the overall study found, with its caveats: Some responding clones were found in pre-infection memory, which suggests that pre-existing cross-reactive memory T cells took part in the SARS-CoV-2 response. SARS-CoV-2 specificity was not confirmed for the second-wave clones peaking on day 37. Only a couple of mild cases were covered in the study, and larger cohorts including severe cases with pre-infection samples were considered necessary. Clones that contracted from day 15 to 85 showed balanced CD4/CD8 phenotypes, whereas a second wave of clones that expanded from day 15 to 37 leaned towards CD4+. Contracting CD4+ clones were located mainly in the CM and EM memory subsets, whereas CD8+ clones were found to be enriched in EMRA.

TCRdb names Illumina NovaSeq 6000 as the instrument used. Using 5'RACE with constant-segment primers, TCRalpha and TCRbeta cDNA libraries were constructed, with sample barcodes and unique molecular identifiers added in the process. Trizol reagent was used to extract RNA from every sample. Library amplification was performed in two PCR steps, and a second sample barcode and Illumina TruSeq adapters were introduced in the second step. Sequencing of libraries was performed on an Illumina NovaSeq with 2 x 150 bp paired-end reads. In the paper's pipeline: The reads were demultiplexed and collapsed into UMI-guided consensus sequences using migec v1.2.7. Using mixcr v2.1.11, UMI consensuses were aligned to TRA and TRB V and J templates and then assembled into clonotypes. Expanded or contracted clonotypes were those called significant by both edgeR and NoisET, with noise models trained on biological replicates. edgeR calls used a false discovery rate-adjusted p below 0.01 and a log2 fold-change threshold of 1. As an exploratory analysis of dynamics, PCA with hierarchical clustering was applied to max-normalized trajectories of the 1000 most abundant clonotypes. Separately sequenced CD4+ and CD8+ repertoires were used to assign the CD4 or CD8 phenotype of responding clones. In TCRdb, the public reads were trimmed at Q25 with fastp and aligned with MiXCR, with productive beta chains retained. Rows with a matching CDR3 protein are joined into one entry that keeps the most common DNA and genes. TCRdb, not the original authors, processed these V and J calls. In all, the sample holds 120,000 to 150,000 distinct CDR3 sequences, and approximately 21% of those were seen once. About 2.3% of the sample is held by the ten biggest clonotypes.

Ficoll-Paque density gradient centrifugation was the method used to isolate PBMCs. The germline ends are 11 bases apart after V is trimmed by 2 bases and J by 4 bases. Reading the germline V gene gives CDR1 KGHSH and CDR2 LQKENI. From cysteine to phenylalanine, the CDR3 is 14 amino acids long. The entry retains the CDR3 DNA only, 42 bases that are in frame from base 1. This clonotype turned up a few times. Its antigen remains undetermined. No qualities accompany the bases; no much larger clone lies one base away. The V and J genes are TRBV18 and TRBJ1-1; the D region possibly corresponds to TRBD1 (5 bases align). The sample comprised PBMCs or a T cell subset sorted from them (not recorded which). The receptor's source is an adult woman who had mild COVID-19 (a few samples of this study predate the infection). The sample titles of this study are shuffled in the database, so cell type and time point are left out; the donor was told from shared clones. This receptor has the CDR3 CASSPGGRATEAFF. The DNA reads as follows: TGTGCCAGCTCACCAGGGGGTAGGGCCACTGAAGCTTTCTTT.